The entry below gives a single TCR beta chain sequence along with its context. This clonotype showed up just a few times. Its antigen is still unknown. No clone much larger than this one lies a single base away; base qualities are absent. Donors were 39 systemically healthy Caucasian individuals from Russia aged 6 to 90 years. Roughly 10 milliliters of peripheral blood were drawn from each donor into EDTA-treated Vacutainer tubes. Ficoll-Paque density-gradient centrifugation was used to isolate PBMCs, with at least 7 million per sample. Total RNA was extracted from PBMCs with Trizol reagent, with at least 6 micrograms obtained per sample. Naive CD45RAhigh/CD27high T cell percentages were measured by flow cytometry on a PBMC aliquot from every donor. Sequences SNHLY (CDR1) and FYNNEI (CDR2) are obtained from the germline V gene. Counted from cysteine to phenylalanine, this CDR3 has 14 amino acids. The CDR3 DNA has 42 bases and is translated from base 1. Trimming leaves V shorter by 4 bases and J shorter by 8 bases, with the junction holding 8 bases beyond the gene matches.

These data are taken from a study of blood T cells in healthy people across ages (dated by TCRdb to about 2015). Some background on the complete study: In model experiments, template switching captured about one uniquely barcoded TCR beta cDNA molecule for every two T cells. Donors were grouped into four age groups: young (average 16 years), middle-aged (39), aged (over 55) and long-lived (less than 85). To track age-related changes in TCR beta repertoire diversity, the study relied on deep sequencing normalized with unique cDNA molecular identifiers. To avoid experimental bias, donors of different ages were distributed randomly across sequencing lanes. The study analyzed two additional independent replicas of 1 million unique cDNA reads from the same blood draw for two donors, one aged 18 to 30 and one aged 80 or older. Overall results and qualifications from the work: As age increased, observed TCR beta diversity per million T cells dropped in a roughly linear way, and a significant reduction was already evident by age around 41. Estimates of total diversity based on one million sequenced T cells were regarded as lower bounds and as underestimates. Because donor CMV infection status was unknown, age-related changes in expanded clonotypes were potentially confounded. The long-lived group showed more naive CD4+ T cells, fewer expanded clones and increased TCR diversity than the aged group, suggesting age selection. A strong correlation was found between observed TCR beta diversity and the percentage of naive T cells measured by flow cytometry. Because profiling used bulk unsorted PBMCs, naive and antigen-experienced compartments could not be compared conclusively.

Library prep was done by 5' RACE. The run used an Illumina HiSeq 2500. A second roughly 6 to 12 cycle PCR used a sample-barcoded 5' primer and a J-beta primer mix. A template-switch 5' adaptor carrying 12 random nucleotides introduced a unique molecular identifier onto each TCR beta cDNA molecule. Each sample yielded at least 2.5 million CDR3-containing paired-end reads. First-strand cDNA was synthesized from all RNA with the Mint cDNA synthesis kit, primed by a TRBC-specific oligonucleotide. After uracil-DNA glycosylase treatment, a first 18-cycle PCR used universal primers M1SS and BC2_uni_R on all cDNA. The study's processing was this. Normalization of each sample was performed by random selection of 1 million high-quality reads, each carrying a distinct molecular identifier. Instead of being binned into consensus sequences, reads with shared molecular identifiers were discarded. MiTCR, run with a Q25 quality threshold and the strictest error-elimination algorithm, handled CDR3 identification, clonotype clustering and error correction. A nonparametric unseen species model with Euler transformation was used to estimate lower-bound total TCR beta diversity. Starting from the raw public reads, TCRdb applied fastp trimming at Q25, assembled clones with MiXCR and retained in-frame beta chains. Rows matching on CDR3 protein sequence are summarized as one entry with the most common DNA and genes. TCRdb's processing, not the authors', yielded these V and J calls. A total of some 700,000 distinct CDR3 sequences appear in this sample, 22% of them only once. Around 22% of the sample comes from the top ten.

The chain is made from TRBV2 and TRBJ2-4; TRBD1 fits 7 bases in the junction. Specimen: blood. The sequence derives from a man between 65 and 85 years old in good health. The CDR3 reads CASSARGPTDIQYF. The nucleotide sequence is TGTGCCAGCAGTGCTAGGGGGCCGACGGACATTCAGTACTTC.